This note documents a single T cell receptor beta chain sequence. No antigen is known for it. An end of the junction does not agree with germline; a read error may underlie this. No cell sorting was done before RNA was extracted from the tissue. The normal lung tissue was taken more than 3 cm from the tumor edge. Germline lookup yields CDR1 SGHAT and CDR2 FQNNGV. The length of the CDR3 is 19 residues. The entry originates in a study of tumor and adjacent non-tumor tissue in lung cancer. Whole-study results and caveats: Normal lung showed higher cumulative top 100 clone frequency than tumor.

TCRbeta libraries were built with three rounds of nested PCR, modified from ARM-PCR. MiXCR, applied by TCRdb to the multiplex PCR reads, yields one record per CDR3 protein. This table has nearly 50,000 distinct CDR3 sequences, about two thirds appearing once. The chain uses TRBV11-2 and TRBJ2-1; 14 positions agree with TRBD2. Sequencing was carried out using distant non-tumor lung tissue. The TCR comes from a woman aged 65 to 85 with non-small cell lung cancer. CDR3 nucleotide sequence: TGTGCCCGCAGCTTAGAGTGGGGACTAGCGGGAGTTAACTACAATGATCAGTTCTTC. Translated, it gives CARSLEWGLAGVNYNDQFF. The full variable domain, in which reference TRBV11-2 and TRBJ2-1 provide the parts outside the CDR3, is EAGVAQSPRYKIIEKRQSVAFWCNPISGHATLYWYQQILGQGPKLLIQFQNNGVVDDSQLPKDRFSAERLKGVDSTLKIQPAKLEDSAVYLCARSLEWGLAGVNYNDQFFGPGTRLTVL.